This T cell receptor beta chain was sequenced for a study of technical replicates of blood from several donors. Trimming took off 0 bases at V and 5 bases at J, with 8 bases between the two ends. The CDR3 covers 14 residues. Germline CDR1 and CDR2: SGHAT and FQNNGV. Sequencing used immunoSEQ multiplex PCR; TCRdb keeps in-frame clones, though not all of them. Of roughly 72,000 clones listed, 90% to 95% are singletons. The clonotype originates from a human donor in good health. Sample: T cells isolated from PBMCs. The rearrangement uses TRBV11-2 and TRBJ2-1, with D possibly being TRBD1 (5 bases). In DNA form, the CDR3 reads TGTGCCAGCAGCTTAGAGTTAGGGGACAATGAGCAGTTCTTC. Its translation: CASSLELGDNEQFF.